The T cell receptor beta chain under discussion was sequenced for a study of cytomegalovirus exposure and HLA in healthy donors. Whole-study findings and limits: After further analysis at a later stage, 16,951 TCR beta sequences were associated with HLA alleles at 0.05 false discovery rate.

Vbeta (60) and Jbeta (13) primers were used in the PCR. Clones were sequenced by immunoSEQ multiplex PCR, and TCRdb holds only the in-frame ones, with some missing. The data show roughly 90,000 clones, roughly 72% seen once. Trimming removed 3 bases at V and 5 bases at J, with 10 bases between. CDR1 is SQVTM, CDR2 ANQGSEA, per germline. The CDR3 spans 12 residues. As concerns this clone: Its antigen is unidentified.

This sequence was found in a man aged 30-40 years in good health and CMV-seropositive. Sequenced input: PBMCs. The V gene is TRBV29-1, the J gene TRBJ1-1; D gene ambiguous. The CDR3: CSVESGRTEAFF. CDR3 coding DNA: TGCAGCGTTGAGTCGGGTCGGACTGAAGCTTTCTTT.